The TCR beta chain described here comes from a study of cytomegalovirus exposure and HLA in healthy donors. About the study: The use of the same platform for the 130 or so validation repertoires and the roughly 670 first-cohort repertoires was reported by a later analysis.

Points from the study as a whole: The tendency of first-cohort TCR clusters to co-occur in the approximately 120 validation repertoires was identified by a subsequent analysis. The listing of roughly 160 TCR beta chains classed them as cytomegalovirus-associated.

A remark on this clone: The antigen is not known.

Clones were sequenced by immunoSEQ multiplex PCR, and TCRdb holds only the in-frame ones, with some missing. The data show 100,000 to 150,000 clones, approximately 92% seen once. Losses at the gene ends were 1 base for V and 5 bases for J; bases not matched to a gene: 1. CDR3 length equals 14 residues. CDR1 is SGHVS and CDR2 is FNYEAQ in the germline V gene. Sequenced sample: PBMCs. The chain joins TRBV7-6 to TRBJ2-7; the match to TRBD1 covers 11 bases. The clonotype was recovered from a woman aged 18-35 years in good health and CMV-seronegative. CDR3 sequence: CASSLGGQGDEQYF. The CDR3, as DNA: TGTGCCAGCAGCTTAGGGGGACAGGGGGACGAGCAGTACTTC.